This entry lists 29 T cell receptor beta chains sequenced from one sample in a study of regulatory T cells in long-lasting Graves disease. Time point denoted: newly diagnosed GD, antithyroid drugs for less than 3 months. The TCR library was made from RNA extracted from PBMCs. To make TCR beta libraries, researchers used iRepertoire HTBI primers and Arm-PCR of CDR3 regions. MiXCR was run by TCRdb on the multiplex PCR reads, yielding one entry per CDR3 protein. Of approximately 400,000 distinct CDR3 sequences listed, around 14% were seen once; the top ten hold 15% to 20%. These sequences were also reported in another study, on T cells in Graves' hyperthyroidism and ophthalmopathy.

This material consisted of peripheral blood mononuclear cells (PBMCs), taken at new diagnosis, from a patient treated with antithyroid drugs. The source of these receptors is a woman aged 30 to 39 with Graves disease.

In its sample, this clonotype was seen many times. The junction and the germline gene differ at one end; a read error may be behind it. The chain links TRBV12-3 or TRBV12-4 to TRBJ2-1; 8 bases are a match to TRBD1. The CDR3 runs 13 residues. Here the CDR3 reads CASRATGVVKEYF. CDR3 coding DNA: TGTGCCAGCAGAGCGACAGGGGTTGTCAAGGAGTACTTC.

This clonotype has ten or more counts. This chain connects TRBV6-1 to TRBJ2-3; a weak D match, TRBD2 (6 bases). The length of the CDR3 is 17 residues. The ends were cut back, 0 bases at V and 5 bases at J, with 18 bases in the middle. CDR1 is MNHNS, CDR2 SASEGT, per germline. The DNA of the CDR3 is TGTGCCAGCAGTGAAGCGAGGGTTGTACTAGCTGGAGATACGCAGTATTTT. Translated: CASSEARVVLAGDTQYF.

This clonotype showed up many times. J is TRBJ1-5 and V is TRBV27, with D uncertain. Germline CDR1 reads MNHEY; CDR2 reads SMNVEV (reference sequence). CDR3 length: 16 amino acids. Trimming shortened V by 5 bases and J by 2 bases, and 16 bases separated the two germline ends. The CDR3 nucleotides read TGTGCCAGCAGTCCCCGGTTAGTTGGAGGCAATCAGCCCCAGCATTTT. Translating it yields CASSPRLVGGNQPQHF.

This clonotype was picked up many times. This chain joins TRBV2 and TRBJ2-1; no clear D. V was shortened by 5 bases and J by 2 bases, with 4 bases between the two germline ends. Looked up from germline, CDR1 is SNHLY and CDR2 is FYNNEI. The CDR3 covers 12 residues. The CDR3 DNA reads TGTGCCAGCAGTCGGACCTACAATGAGCAGTTCTTC. It yields the protein CASSRTYNEQFF.

Comments on this clonotype: A read error may explain this, as a much larger clone is one base away. The chain uses TRBV30 and TRBJ2-7, with TRBD2 identical over 10 bases. Germline trimming cut 0 bases from V and 7 bases from J; bases unmatched to any gene: 6. The germline V gene encodes CDR1 GTSNPN and CDR2 SVGIG (reference sequence). This CDR3 comprises 14 residues. This CDR3 is CAWSVQAGGYEQYF. The DNA of the CDR3 is TGTGCCTGGAGTGTACAAGCGGGAGGGTATGAGCAGTACTTC.

The chain employs TRBV9 and TRBJ1-2; perhaps TRBD1 as D (5 bases). The V and J ends lost 1 base and 5 bases respectively, with 12 bases between them. The CDR3 is 14 amino acids. Germline V gives CDR1 SGDLS, CDR2 YYNGEE. The CDR3 region has the DNA TGTGCCAGCAGCGTACGGGGGGACGGTTATGGCTACACCTTC. Residues: CASSVRGDGYGYTF.

In this sample, this clonotype turned up a few times. One end of the junction fails to match germline, which may point to a read error. V is TRBV25-1 and J is TRBJ2-1, with D perhaps TRBD1 or TRBD2 (5 bases each). The CDR3 sequence is 15 residues long. Germline CDR1 reads MGHDK; CDR2 reads SYGVNS. The CDR3 protein is CASSENPRGVRLLLF. The CDR3 DNA follows: TGTGCCAGCAGTGAAAATCCTAGGGGAGTCAGGCTTCTACTCTTC.

This clonotype was seen repeatedly, ten times or more. The chain carries TRBV2 and TRBJ2-7; 10 nucleotides agree with TRBD1. V shed 7 bases and J 1 base; nucleotides not matched to a gene: 16. The CDR3 has 18 amino acids. Germline V gene sequence: CDR1 SNHLY, CDR2 FYNNEI. CDR3 loop: CASMVFFGGTGESYEQYF. The DNA for the CDR3 is TGTGCCAGCATGGTATTCTTTGGAGGGACAGGGGAATCCTACGAGCAGTACTTC.

The chain joins TRBV20-1 to TRBJ2-1; a possible D gene is TRBD2 (6 bases). Germline lookup yields CDR1 DFQATT and CDR2 SNEGSKA (reference sequence). The length of the CDR3 is 15 residues. The ends were cut back, 7 bases at V and 0 bases at J, with 16 bases in the middle. The DNA of the CDR3 is TGCAGTGTTACATCTAGCGCGAGCTCCTACAATGAGCAGTTCTTC. It translates to CSVTSSASSYNEQFF.

This clonotype was observed a handful of times. The chain uses TRBV3-1 and TRBJ1-3; a possible D gene is TRBD1 (5 bases). Trimming removed 2 bases from V and 4 bases from J, with 9 bases in between. CDR1 and CDR2 (germline): LGHDT, YNNKEL (reference sequence). The CDR3 sequence is 14 residues long. This chain's CDR3 is CASSQQGYGNTIYF. The CDR3 DNA reads as TGTGCCAGCAGCCAACAGGGTTACGGAAACACCATATATTTT.

In this sample, this clonotype turned up many times. The chain links TRBV7-2 to TRBJ2-7, with unresolved D. Germline V gene sequence: CDR1 SGHTA, CDR2 FQGNSA. The V and J ends lost 3 bases and 6 bases respectively, with 15 bases between them. The CDR3 contains 14 residues. CDR3 sequence: CASSLSGPRSEQYF. The CDR3, as DNA: TGTGCCAGCAGCTTGAGTGGGCCCAGGAGCGAGCAGTACTTC.

The chain links TRBV10-2 to TRBJ2-2; the match to TRBD2 covers 7 bases. This CDR3 region has 16 residues. Trimming at V came to 3 bases and at J to 5 bases, leaving 9 bases not matched to a gene. Per germline, CDR1 WSHSY and CDR2 SAAADI. This chain's CDR3 is CASSEPGLPYTGELFF. CDR3 DNA: TGCGCCAGCAGTGAACCGGGACTACCCTATACCGGGGAGCTGTTTTTT.

This clonotype was picked up many times. The rearrangement links TRBV9 to TRBJ1-5; D not certain. V lost 3 bases and J 0 bases, leaving 4 bases between the germline ends. The CDR3 has 13 residues. Germline-derived CDR1 and CDR2 are SGDLS and YYNGEE. CDR3 in DNA: TGTGCCAGCAGCGCTACTAGCAATCAGCCCCAGCATTTT. It translates to CASSATSNQPQHF.

This clonotype was recorded at least ten times. This chain connects TRBV2 to TRBJ1-1; no reliable D call. This CDR3 has 13 amino acids. Deletions cut 6 bases from V and 1 base from J, with 9 bases between. Germline values: CDR1 SNHLY, CDR2 FYNNEI. CDR3: CASSHDKNTEAFF. The CDR3 bases are TGTGCCAGCAGCCACGACAAGAACACTGAAGCTTTCTTT.

This clonotype showed up just a few times. The chain joins TRBV4-2 to TRBJ2-5; no firm D call. From germline, CDR1 is LGHNA and CDR2 YNFKEQ. The CDR3 loop spans 12 amino acids. Trimming took 3 bases from V and 5 from J, leaving 7 bases between them. Here the CDR3 DNA reads TGTGCCAGCAGCCAGACCGGGGAGACCCAGTACTTC. Residues: CASSQTGETQYF.

This clonotype was seen ten or more times. The chain links TRBV15 to TRBJ1-6; D gene uncertain. The length of the CDR3 is 14 residues. The germline V gene encodes CDR1 LNHNV and CDR2 YYDKDF (reference sequence). V was pared by 1 base and J by 8 bases, with 9 bases between. CDR3 coding DNA: TGTGCCACCAGCAGAGTAGAGAAGGATTCACCCCTCCACTTT. Its translation is CATSRVEKDSPLHF.

The chain uses TRBV6-2 or TRBV6-3 and TRBJ2-3; 8 bases are a match to TRBD2. V was clipped by 7 bases and J by 0 bases; unmatched bases: 18. This CDR3 contains 19 residues. CDR1 and CDR2 (germline): MNHEY, SVGEGT. In nucleotides, the CDR3 is TGTGCCAGCATGTACCTGGGACTAGAAGTCAAGCATAGCACAGATACGCAGTATTTT. Residues: CASMYLGLEVKHSTDTQYF.

In this sample, this clonotype turned up many times. This chain joins TRBV5-5 and TRBJ1-5; D not resolved. Germline values: CDR1 SGHKS, CDR2 YYEKEE (reference sequence). This CDR3 spans 12 amino acids. Trimming shortened V by 4 bases and J by 7 bases, and 9 bases separated the two germline ends. The CDR3 DNA reads TGTGCCAGCAGCCTCCCCGAGCAGCCCCAGCATTTT. Amino acids: CASSLPEQPQHF. The entire variable domain, with the rest obtained from reference TRBV5-5 and TRBJ1-5, is as follows: DAGVTQSPTHLIKTRGQQVTLRCSPISGHKSVSWYQQVLGQGPQFIFQYYEKEERGRGNFPDRFSARQFPNYSSELNVNALLLGDSALYLCASSLPEQPQHFGDGTRLSIL.

The table lists this clonotype with many counts. The chain employs TRBV3-1 and TRBJ1-5; unclear D gene. Per germline, CDR1 LGHDT and CDR2 YNNKEL (reference sequence). V was cut by 2 bases and J by 7 bases, with 6 bases left in between. This CDR3 has 12 amino acids. CDR3 sequence (DNA): TGTGCCAGCAGCCAATCCGGACAGCCCCAGCATTTT. Its protein product is CASSQSGQPQHF.

This clonotype was seen more than once but under ten times. The rearrangement joins TRBV27 to TRBJ1-2, with D unresolved. Germline V gene sequence: CDR1 MNHEY, CDR2 SMNVEV (reference sequence). The CDR3 covers 13 residues. Trimming took 8 bases from V and 3 from J, leaving 13 bases between them. CDR3 residues: CASSIKKDYGYTF. CDR3 bases: TGTGCCAGCTCAATAAAAAAGGACTATGGCTACACCTTC.

In its sample, this clonotype was seen many times. The chain uses TRBV6-1 and TRBJ1-1, with no clear D. The germline V gene encodes CDR1 MNHNS and CDR2 SASEGT. The CDR3 consists of 13 residues. The V and J ends lost 4 bases and 1 base respectively, with 7 bases between them. CDR3 loop: CASSGSWNTEAFF. CDR3 DNA: TGTGCCAGCAGTGGTTCGTGGAACACTGAAGCTTTCTTT.

This clonotype has a handful of counts. The CDR3 protein is CASSLSGLAGGRRQYF. DNA for the CDR3: TGTGCCAGCAGTTTAAGTGGACTAGCGGGAGGCCGCCGGCAGTATTTT. This chain uses TRBV27 with TRBJ2-3; 14 nucleotides align to TRBD2. With 2 bases clipped from V and 11 bases from J, the junction kept 9 bases outside the gene matches. Germline CDR1 is MNHEY and CDR2 is SMNVEV (reference sequence). This CDR3 has 16 amino acids.

A few counts support this clonotype. The V call is TRBV27, the J call TRBJ2-7, with a tentative D call TRBD2 (5 bases). This CDR3 is built from 12 residues. Looked up from germline, CDR1 is MNHEY and CDR2 is SMNVEV (reference sequence). Trimming removed 7 bases at V and 2 bases at J, with 9 bases between. In nucleotides, the CDR3 is TGTGCCAGCAAAGCGGAAACCTACGAGCAGTACTTC. It is translated as CASKAETYEQYF.

This clonotype was counted many times. This rearrangement joins TRBV13 to TRBJ2-1, with 14 bases fitting TRBD2. V gave up 5 bases and J gave up 1 base; unmatched junction bases: 10. The germline CDR1 and CDR2 sequences are PRHDT and FYEKMQ (reference sequence). This CDR3 spans 19 amino acids. The CDR3 coding sequence is TGTGCCAGCAGCCACCCGGGACTAGCGGGAGAGGGTTCCTACAATGAGCAGTTCTTC. Translation: CASSHPGLAGEGSYNEQFF.

This clonotype came up many times. V usage is TRBV9 and J usage is TRBJ1-2; TRBD1 aligns across 7 bases. The V gene end was trimmed by 3 bases and the J gene end by 4 bases; junction bases not matched to a gene: 6. The CDR3 runs to 14 residues. Germline CDR1 reads SGDLS; CDR2 reads YYNGEE. For the CDR3, the DNA is TGTGCCAGCAGCGGGTCCGGGACAGTCTATGGCTACACCTTC. This translates into CASSGSGTVYGYTF. Together with reference TRBV9 and TRBJ1-2, the CDR3 gives the full variable domain: DSGVTQTPKHLITATGQRVTLRCSPRSGDLSVYWYQQSLDQGLQFLIQYYNGEERAKGNILERFSAQQFPDLHSELNLSSLELGDSALYFCASSGSGTVYGYTFGSGTRLTVV.

The sample holds many counts of this clonotype. The genes are TRBV12-3 or TRBV12-4 and TRBJ2-7, with D possibly TRBD2 on 5 matching bases. The CDR3 extends over 13 amino acids. The V end lost 6 bases, the J end lost 6 bases, and 15 bases lay between the germline ends. CDR3 loop: CASSHGVAGEQYF. CDR3 nucleotides: TGTGCCAGCAGCCACGGGGTCGCGGGCGAGCAGTACTTC.

CDR3 loop: CASSPAGGNEQYF. CDR3 sequence (DNA): TGTGCCAGCAGCCCGGCGGGGGGGAACGAGCAGTACTTC. The chain joins TRBV11-2 to TRBJ2-7; 9 bases are a match to TRBD2. Germline assignment: CDR1 SGHAT and CDR2 FQNNGV. The CDR3 is 13 amino acids. Losses at the gene ends were 5 bases for V and 5 bases for J; bases not matched to a gene: 4.

There are many counts of this clonotype. V is TRBV28 and J is TRBJ2-7, with 9 bases aligning to TRBD1. The CDR3 contains 14 residues. V was pared by 5 bases and J by 9 bases, with 11 bases of the junction left unmatched. Germline V gene data show CDR1 as MDHEN and CDR2 as SYDVKM. CDR3 loop: CASSVGTGLQGQYF. The CDR3, as DNA: TGTGCCAGCAGTGTCGGGACAGGGCTTCAGGGGCAGTACTTC. Looking up the rest from reference TRBV28 and TRBJ2-7 gives the full variable domain: DVKVTQSSRYLVKRTGEKVFLECVQDMDHENMFWYRQDPGLGLRLIYFSYDVKMKEKGDIPEGYSVSREKKERFSLILESASTNQTSMYLCASSVGTGLQGQYFGPGTRLTVT.

The chain links TRBV30 to TRBJ2-2; 9 nucleotides match TRBD1. CDR1 and CDR2 (germline): GTSNPN, SVGIG (reference sequence). The CDR3 consists of 15 residues. Trimming cost V 3 bases and J 3 bases; bases outside gene matches: 5. The CDR3 DNA reads TGTGCCTGGAGGCTGGGACAGGGTTACACCGGGGAGCTGTTTTTT. As protein: CAWRLGQGYTGELFF.